This TCR beta chain was sequenced for a study of blood T cell repertoires in COVID-19. Study as a whole: The United States, Italy and Spain supplied acute and convalescent COVID-19 samples. PBMCs, B-cell-depleted T cells, or T cells provided the cDNA or gDNA that made up the material.

The CDR3 covers 14 residues. Germline CDR1 reads MNHEY; CDR2 reads SVGAGI. V lost 5 bases to trimming and J lost 5 bases; unmatched junction nucleotides: 9. Original methodology: Estimated nucleated cell counts came from reference gene primer amplification. This table comes from immunoSEQ multiplex PCR, and its TCRdb copy is limited to in-frame clones, with some not included. V, J and clone size reflect that table, while D and trimming were determined from the DNA. The sample yields some 74,000 clones, around 89% seen once. This receptor was identified in a woman aged 80 or over with acute or convalescent COVID-19. The rearrangement joins TRBV6-5 to TRBJ2-7, with 7 nucleotides matching TRBD1. The sequenced material came from peripheral blood. Here the CDR3 DNA reads TGTGCCAGCAGTCCCGGGACAGCAATCAACGAGCAGTACTTC. Translation: CASSPGTAINEQYF.